These 26 T cell receptor beta chains were all obtained from the same sample, sequenced in a study of multiple sclerosis patients with progressive multifocal leukoencephalopathy. The sample's time point: time of PML onset. Method: immunoSEQ multiplex PCR; TCRdb's copy keeps in-frame clones and lacks some. The data hold 30,000 to 35,000 clones, with more than 85% observed a single time. The material was PBMCs, obtained from a patient treated with natalizumab. These receptors originate from a human donor with progressive multifocal leukoencephalopathy.

This clone has just one count. This rearrangement joins TRBV5-4 to TRBJ1-1, with D possibly being TRBD1 (6 bases). CDR3 length: 15 amino acids. With 1 base removed from V and 0 bases from J, the gap between germline ends came to 10 bases. Germline-derived CDR1 and CDR2 are SGHNT and YYREEE (reference sequence). The CDR3 DNA sequence: TGTGCCAGCAGCTTGCCCGACAGGATGAACACTGAAGCTTTCTTT. Its protein product is CASSLPDRMNTEAFF.

V usage is TRBV5-5 and J usage is TRBJ1-1; D is unclear. This CDR3 is 13 amino acids long. Trimming removed 2 bases from V and 1 base from J, with 6 bases in between. Germline V gene lookup returns CDR1 SGHKS and CDR2 YYEKEE (reference sequence). The CDR3 spells CASSFTGNTEAFF. In nucleotides, the CDR3 is TGTGCCAGCAGCTTCACCGGGAACACTGAAGCTTTCTTT.

The rearrangement uses TRBV11-2 and TRBJ1-1, with D unclear. The CDR3 is 12 amino acids. Trimming shortened V by 1 base and J by 4 bases, and 4 bases separated the two germline ends. Germline CDR1 reads SGHAT; CDR2 reads FQNNGV. The CDR3 nucleotides are TGTGCCAGCAGCTTAGCCTCCACTGAAGCTTTCTTT. Translated: CASSLASTEAFF. Together with reference TRBV11-2 and TRBJ1-1, the CDR3 gives the full variable domain: EAGVAQSPRYKIIEKRQSVAFWCNPISGHATLYWYQQILGQGPKLLIQFQNNGVVDDSQLPKDRFSAERLKGVDSTLKIQPAKLEDSAVYLCASSLASTEAFFGQGTRLTVV.

The V and J genes are TRBV4-1 and TRBJ1-3; no definite D call. The CDR3 is 15 residues long. Germline V CDR1 and CDR2: MGHRA, YSYEKL. Trimming cost V 1 base and J 2 bases, with 9 bases left between them. For the CDR3, the DNA is TGCGCCAGCAGCCAAGGTTGGCCAGCTGGAAACACCATATATTTT. This gives the protein CASSQGWPAGNTIYF.

The rearrangement links TRBV19 to TRBJ1-4, with TRBD1 matching over 8 bases. The CDR3 is 15 residues long. In germline, CDR1 is LNHDA, CDR2 SQIVND (reference sequence). Losses at the gene ends were 4 bases for V and 4 bases for J; bases not matched to a gene: 5. The CDR3 region is CASSRRTGLNEKLFF. The CDR3 DNA reads as TGTGCCAGTAGTAGACGGACAGGGCTTAATGAAAAACTGTTTTTT.

V and J are TRBV7-3 and TRBJ2-5; 14 bases are shared with TRBD2. The CDR3 runs to 15 residues. Germline V CDR1 and CDR2: SGHTA, FQGTGA. V gave up 4 bases and J gave up 4 bases; unmatched junction bases: 2. The CDR3 coding sequence is TGTGCCAGCAGCTCCGGGACTAGCGGGAGAGAGACCCAGTACTTC. Its protein is CASSSGTSGRETQYF. Variable domain in full (rest from reference TRBV7-3 and TRBJ2-5): GAGVSQTPSNKVTEKGKYVELRCDPISGHTALYWYRQSLGQGPEFLIYFQGTGAADDSGLPNDRFFAVRPEGSVSTLKIQRTERGDSAVYLCASSSGTSGRETQYFGPGTRLLVL.

CDR3 loop: CSVLSAYEQYF. Written as DNA, the CDR3 is TGCAGCGTTTTGAGTGCCTACGAGCAGTACTTC. The rearrangement joins TRBV29-1 to TRBJ2-7; D is uncertain. CDR1 and CDR2 from the germline V gene are SQVTM and ANQGSEA. V was shortened by 5 bases and J by 2 bases, with 7 bases between the two germline ends. This CDR3 region has 11 residues.

For this clone: This sample includes further DNA sequences coding for the same CDR3. The chain couples TRBV5-1 to TRBJ2-1, with TRBD2 as a possible D gene (5 bases). Trimming shortened V by 0 bases and J by 10 bases, and 20 bases separated the two germline ends. Germline assignment: CDR1 SGHRS and CDR2 YFSETQ. This CDR3 is built from 16 residues. The CDR3 DNA reads as TGCGCCAGCAGCTTGGAGAGGGCGGAATTGGCGGGCGAGCAGTTCTTC. Translated: CASSLERAELAGEQFF.

The CDR3 DNA follows: TGCGCCAGCAGCTCCGACAGGGCCCACAATGAGCAGTTCTTC. Its protein product is CASSSDRAHNEQFF. The chain combines TRBV5-1 with TRBJ2-1; 7 bases match TRBD1. This CDR3 contains 14 residues. V shed 3 bases and J 5 bases; nucleotides not matched to a gene: 5. Germline CDR1 is SGHRS and CDR2 is YFSETQ.

The genes are TRBV27 and TRBJ1-5, with TRBD1 as a possible D gene (5 bases). V dropped 5 bases and J dropped 3 bases, with 17 bases sitting between them. CDR3 length: 16 amino acids. The V gene's germline CDR1 is MNHEY and CDR2 SMNVEV (reference sequence). The CDR3 loop reads CASSPVVWGTNQPQHF. The CDR3 coding sequence is TGTGCCAGCAGTCCCGTGGTCTGGGGGACCAATCAGCCCCAGCATTTT.

V gene TRBV19 combines with J gene TRBJ2-7, with TRBD2 matching 7 bases. V lost 1 base to trimming and J lost 5 bases; unmatched junction nucleotides: 5. Germline lookup yields CDR1 LNHDA and CDR2 SQIVND (reference sequence). The CDR3 sequence is 14 residues long. The CDR3 region has the DNA TGTGCCAGTAGTATAGCGGCGGGAGTTAACGAGCAGTACTTC. Translated, it gives CASSIAAGVNEQYF.

Details on this clone: The sample has other DNA sequences that encode this CDR3 too. This chain uses TRBV5-1 with TRBJ2-1, with a tentative D call TRBD2 (6 bases). Trimming left V 0 bases short and J 0 bases short, with 7 bases between. Germline values: CDR1 SGHRS, CDR2 YFSETQ. The CDR3 sequence is 15 residues long. As DNA, the CDR3 is TGCGCCAGCAGCTTGGAACTAGCCTCCTACAATGAGCAGTTCTTC. This sequence encodes CASSLELASYNEQFF.

DNA for the CDR3: TGTGCCAGCAGCTTATCCCGCTGGAACACTGAAGCTTTCTTT. It translates to CASSLSRWNTEAFF. The rearrangement joins TRBV7-2 to TRBJ1-1, with unresolved D. CDR1 is SGHTA, CDR2 FQGNSA, per germline. Trimming took off 2 bases at V and 1 base at J, with 8 bases between the two ends. The CDR3 covers 14 residues.

The V and J genes are TRBV4-2 and TRBJ1-1; 10 bases are shared with TRBD1. CDR3 length: 16 residues. Germline values: CDR1 LGHNA, CDR2 YNFKEQ. The J segment lost 6 bases and the V segment lost 0 bases, leaving 7 bases of the junction unmatched. The CDR3 region is CASSQDMRQGAAEAFF. CDR3 nucleotides: TGTGCCAGCAGCCAAGATATGAGACAGGGGGCCGCTGAAGCTTTCTTT.

The CDR3 loop is CASSQERGQGAYGYTF. DNA for the CDR3: TGCGCCAGCAGCCAAGAGCGGGGACAGGGGGCGTATGGCTACACCTTC. This sequence joins TRBV4-1 and TRBJ1-2; 12 bases are shared with TRBD1. Germline V gene lookup returns CDR1 MGHRA and CDR2 YSYEKL. This CDR3 is built from 16 residues. J lost 5 bases, V lost 0 bases, and 4 bases had no gene match.

The chain joins TRBV15 to TRBJ2-7, with 7 nucleotides matching TRBD1. After removal of 0 bases from V and 3 bases from J, the junction contained 5 bases not matched to a gene. Germline assignment: CDR1 LNHNV and CDR2 YYDKDF (reference sequence). The CDR3 is made up of 15 amino acids. The CDR3 sequence is CATSREQGSNYEQYF. The CDR3 region has the DNA TGTGCCACCAGCAGAGAACAGGGGTCGAACTACGAGCAGTACTTC.

The genes are TRBV13 and TRBJ2-7, with TRBD2 identical over 12 bases. Germline V gene lookup returns CDR1 PRHDT and CDR2 FYEKMQ (reference sequence). V lost 6 bases, J lost 4 bases, and 4 bases stayed unmatched. The CDR3 loop spans 14 amino acids. CDR3 sequence reads: CASRGGTSGYEQYF. CDR3 nucleotide sequence: TGTGCCAGCAGAGGAGGGACTAGCGGGTACGAGCAGTACTTC.

The V call is TRBV4-3, the J call TRBJ2-6, with D possibly TRBD1 on 6 matching bases. V lost 0 bases and J 9 bases, leaving 15 bases between the germline ends. There are 16 residues in the CDR3. Germline CDR1 LGHNA, CDR2 YSLEER. The CDR3 sequence is CASSQEFGRGGNVLTF. CDR3 nucleotide sequence: TGCGCCAGCAGCCAAGAGTTCGGCAGGGGTGGCAACGTCCTGACTTTC.

This chain joins TRBV19 and TRBJ1-5; 7 nucleotides agree with TRBD1. The CDR3 has 13 residues. Per the germline V gene, CDR1 is LNHDA and CDR2 is SQIVND (reference sequence). The ends lost 6 bases at V and 4 bases at J; junction bases unmatched: 3. DNA for the CDR3: TGTGCCAGTAGGTCGACAGGGAATCAGCCCCAGCATTTT. This translates into CASRSTGNQPQHF. Supplemented by reference TRBV19 and TRBJ1-5, the full variable domain reads DGGITQSPKYLFRKEGQNVTLSCEQNLNHDAMYWYRQDPGQGLRLIYYSQIVNDFQKGDIAEGYSVSREKKESFPLTVTSAQKNPTAFYLCASRSTGNQPQHFGDGTRLSIL.

The CDR3 is CASSLWRETQYF. In DNA form, the CDR3 reads TGTGCCAGCAGCTTGTGGAGGGAGACCCAGTACTTC. This sequence joins TRBV5-8 and TRBJ2-5; D is perhaps TRBD2 (5 bases). The germline V and J ends were trimmed by 1 base and 5 bases, with 6 bases remaining between them. CDR1 SGHTS and CDR2 YDEGEE come from the germline V gene. The CDR3 extends over 12 amino acids.

V and J are TRBV19 and TRBJ2-1; D is tentatively TRBD1 or TRBD2 (6 bases each). Per germline, CDR1 LNHDA and CDR2 SQIVND (reference sequence). The CDR3 consists of 14 residues. V shed 1 base and J shed 5 bases, with 9 bases lying between them. Here the CDR3 reads CASSIARGHNEQFF. The CDR3, as DNA: TGTGCCAGTAGTATAGCTCGGGGGCACAATGAGCAGTTCTTC.

The chain recombines TRBV2 with TRBJ1-2; D is unresolved. The CDR3 totals 13 residues. V was shortened by 6 bases and J by 0 bases, with 8 bases between the two germline ends. Germline CDR1 is SNHLY and CDR2 is FYNNEI. CDR3 sequence: CASRDGPNYGYTF. In DNA, the CDR3 is TGTGCCAGCAGGGACGGTCCTAACTATGGCTACACCTTC.

This chain uses TRBV28 with TRBJ1-3; TRBD1 might be the D (6 bases). Germline V gene data show CDR1 as MDHEN and CDR2 as SYDVKM. The CDR3 covers 14 residues. Between the trimmed V and J ends, which lost 7 bases and 3 bases, there was a span of 13 bases. CDR3 residues: CASTWTEHGNTIYF. The CDR3 nucleotides read TGTGCCAGCACCTGGACAGAGCATGGAAACACCATATATTTT.

The J gene is TRBJ2-1, the V gene TRBV5-4; D unclear. This CDR3 contains 12 residues. Trimming removed 1 base from V and 10 bases from J, with 9 bases in between. Germline values: CDR1 SGHNT, CDR2 YYREEE (reference sequence). The CDR3 nucleotides are TGTGCCAGCAGCTTGCTGTTGCTAGAGCAGTTCTTC. The encoded protein is CASSLLLLEQFF.

The chain carries TRBV5-1 and TRBJ2-1; no definite D call. Germline V CDR1 and CDR2: SGHRS, YFSETQ. The CDR3 consists of 12 residues. The V end lost 0 bases, the J end lost 8 bases, and 6 bases lay between the germline ends. The CDR3 DNA reads TGCGCCAGCAGCTTGGCCGAGTATGAGCAGTTCTTC. Translation: CASSLAEYEQFF.

The genes are TRBV7-8 and TRBJ2-5, with D maybe TRBD2 (6 bases). V lost 1 base to trimming and J lost 5 bases, with 14 bases between them. CDR1 is SGHVS and CDR2 is FQNEAQ in the germline V gene. CDR3 length equals 15 residues. CDR3: CASSLDRGLGETQYF. In DNA form, the CDR3 reads TGTGCCAGCAGCTTAGACCGGGGACTCGGGGAGACCCAGTACTTC.